This TCR beta chain was recovered during a study of OX40 agonist ivuxolimab in advanced cancers. Study summary: Participants could have had prior anti-PD-1, anti-PD-L1 or anti-CTLA-4 therapy, and approximately 40% had some. One patient with hepatocellular carcinoma and two with cutaneous melanoma, three in all, had partial responses.

Generated by immunoSEQ multiplex PCR, the TCRdb table keeps only in-frame clones and is missing some. Among 50,000 to 60,000 clones listed, around 83% were seen once. Of note for this clone: The antigen is unknown.

The V and J ends lost 2 bases and 9 bases respectively, with 20 bases between them. Germline V lookup: CDR1 WSHSY, CDR2 SAAADI. The CDR3 covers 16 residues. Points from the study as a whole: The authors also found low normalized T-cell clonal expansion in some nonresponders. The work left the antigen specificity of expanded peripheral T cells undetermined.

This receptor was taken from an adult with an advanced solid tumor such as melanoma, head and neck, liver or kidney cancer. The V and J genes are TRBV10-2 and TRBJ2-1; D assignment may be TRBD1 or TRBD2 (5 bases each). Source: CD4+ or CD8+ T cells sorted from blood, taken in a trial of the OX40 agonist ivuxolimab. CDR3 DNA: TGCGCCAGCAGTGAGGCTCGCGGGCCAGGGATAGGTGAGCAGTTCTTC. Its translation is CASSEARGPGIGEQFF.